The present TCR beta chain was sequenced within a study of blood T cell repertoires in COVID-19. Background on the study: The United States, Italy and Spain were the sources of the acute and convalescent COVID-19 samples.

This CDR3 spans 13 amino acids. Trimming removed 0 bases at V and 4 bases at J, with 7 bases between. From germline, CDR1 is SGHDN and CDR2 FVKESK. Original processing notes: Estimates of nucleated cell counts were drawn from the amplification of reference gene primers. Repertoires were generated with immunoSEQ multiplex PCR, while TCRdb's copy carries only in-frame clones and drops some. Clone size and the V and J calls come from that table; the DNA yielded D and trimming. The repertoire holds roughly 110,000 clones, with roughly 84% as singletons. The sequencing sample was made of peripheral blood. The TCR comes from a man in his forties or fifties with acute or convalescent COVID-19. The J gene is TRBJ2-7, the V gene TRBV14; perhaps TRBD1 as D (6 bases). CDR3 loop: CASSQDQGYEQYF. CDR3 nucleotide sequence: TGTGCCAGCAGCCAAGATCAGGGGTACGAGCAGTACTTC.